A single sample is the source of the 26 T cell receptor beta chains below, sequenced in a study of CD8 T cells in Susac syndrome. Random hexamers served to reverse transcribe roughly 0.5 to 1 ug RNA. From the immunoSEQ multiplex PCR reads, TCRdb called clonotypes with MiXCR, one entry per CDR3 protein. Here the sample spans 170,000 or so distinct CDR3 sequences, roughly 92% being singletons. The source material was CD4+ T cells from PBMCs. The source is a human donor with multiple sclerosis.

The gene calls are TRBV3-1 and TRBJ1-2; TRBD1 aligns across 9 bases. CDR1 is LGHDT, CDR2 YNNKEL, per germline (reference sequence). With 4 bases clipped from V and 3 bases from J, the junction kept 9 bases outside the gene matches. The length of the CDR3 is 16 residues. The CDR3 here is CASSRVIGQGYYGYTF. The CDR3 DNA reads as TGTGCCAGCAGCCGGGTCATCGGACAGGGGTACTATGGCTACACCTTC.

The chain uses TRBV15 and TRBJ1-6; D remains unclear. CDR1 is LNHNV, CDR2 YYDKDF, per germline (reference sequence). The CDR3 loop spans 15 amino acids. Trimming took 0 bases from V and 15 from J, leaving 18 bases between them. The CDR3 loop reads CATSRDLGRPGHLHF. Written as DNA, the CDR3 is TGTGCCACCAGCAGAGATCTTGGCAGACCCGGGCACCTCCACTTT.

CDR3 DNA: TGTGCCAGCAGTCCTCAGGGGAGCGGGAACACTGAAGCTTTCTTT. It translates to CASSPQGSGNTEAFF. The chain couples TRBV6-1 to TRBJ1-1; tentatively, D is TRBD1 (6 bases). Trimming pared 5 bases from V and 1 base from J, leaving 14 bases between. Looked up from germline, CDR1 is MNHNS and CDR2 is SASEGT. The CDR3 spans 15 residues.

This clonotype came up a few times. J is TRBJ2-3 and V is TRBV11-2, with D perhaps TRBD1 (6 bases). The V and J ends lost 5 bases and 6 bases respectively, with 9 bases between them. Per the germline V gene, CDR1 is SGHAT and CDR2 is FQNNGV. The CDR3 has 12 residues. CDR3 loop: CASSPDRDTQYF. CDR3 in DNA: TGTGCCAGCAGCCCTGACAGGGATACGCAGTATTTT.

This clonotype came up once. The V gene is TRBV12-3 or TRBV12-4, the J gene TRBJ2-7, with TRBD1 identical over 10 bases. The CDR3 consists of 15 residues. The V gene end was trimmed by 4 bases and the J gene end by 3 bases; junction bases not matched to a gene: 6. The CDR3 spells CASSSTGGAFYEQYF. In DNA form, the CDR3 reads TGTGCCAGCAGTTCGACAGGGGGCGCTTTCTACGAGCAGTACTTC.

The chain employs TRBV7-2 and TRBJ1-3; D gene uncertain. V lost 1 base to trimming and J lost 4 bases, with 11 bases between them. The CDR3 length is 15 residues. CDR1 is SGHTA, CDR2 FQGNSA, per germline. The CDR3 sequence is CASSLGSLGGNTIYF. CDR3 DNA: TGTGCCAGCAGCTTAGGGAGTCTGGGGGGAAACACCATATATTTT.

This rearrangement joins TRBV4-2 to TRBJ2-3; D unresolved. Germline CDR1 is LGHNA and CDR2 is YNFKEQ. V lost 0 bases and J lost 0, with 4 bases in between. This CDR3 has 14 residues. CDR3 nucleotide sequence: TGTGCCAGCAGCCAAGACGGAAGCACAGATACGCAGTATTTT. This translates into CASSQDGSTDTQYF.

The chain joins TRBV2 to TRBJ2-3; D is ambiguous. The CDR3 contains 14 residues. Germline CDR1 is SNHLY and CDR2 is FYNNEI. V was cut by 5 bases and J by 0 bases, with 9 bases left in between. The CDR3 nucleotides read TGTGCCAGCAGTCGCCCAATTAGCACAGATACGCAGTATTTT. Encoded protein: CASSRPISTDTQYF.

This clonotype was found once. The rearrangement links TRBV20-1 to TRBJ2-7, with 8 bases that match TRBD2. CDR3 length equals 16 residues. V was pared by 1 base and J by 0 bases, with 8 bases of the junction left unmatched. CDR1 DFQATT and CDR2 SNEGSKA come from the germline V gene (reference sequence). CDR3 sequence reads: CSARGSPGTSSYEQYF. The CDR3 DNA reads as TGCAGTGCTAGAGGTTCGCCCGGGACTAGCTCCTACGAGCAGTACTTC.

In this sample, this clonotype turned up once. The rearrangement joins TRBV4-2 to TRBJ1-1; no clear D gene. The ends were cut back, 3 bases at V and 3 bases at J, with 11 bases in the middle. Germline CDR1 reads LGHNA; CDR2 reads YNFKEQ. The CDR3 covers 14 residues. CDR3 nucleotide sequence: TGTGCCAGCAGCCATGTGAAGGGAGACACTGAAGCTTTCTTT. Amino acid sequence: CASSHVKGDTEAFF.

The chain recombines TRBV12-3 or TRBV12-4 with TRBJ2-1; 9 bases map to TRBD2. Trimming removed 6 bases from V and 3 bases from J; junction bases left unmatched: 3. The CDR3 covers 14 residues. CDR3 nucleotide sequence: TGTGCCAGCAGCCGGACTAGCGTCTACAATGAGCAGTTCTTC. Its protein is CASSRTSVYNEQFF.

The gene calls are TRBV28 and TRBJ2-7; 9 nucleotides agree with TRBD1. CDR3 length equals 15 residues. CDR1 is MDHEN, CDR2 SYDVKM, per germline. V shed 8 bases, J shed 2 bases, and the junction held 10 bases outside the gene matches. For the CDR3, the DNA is TGTGCCAGCTCGACAGGGGGGGCACTTCCCTACGAGCAGTACTTC. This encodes CASSTGGALPYEQYF.

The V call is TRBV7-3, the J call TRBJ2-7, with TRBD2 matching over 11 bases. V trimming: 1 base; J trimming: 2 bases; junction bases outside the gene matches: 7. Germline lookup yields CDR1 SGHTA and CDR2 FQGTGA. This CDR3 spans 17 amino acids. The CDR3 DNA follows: TGTGCCAGCAGCTTAATCAAGGGACTAGCGGTAACCTACGAGCAGTACTTC. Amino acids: CASSLIKGLAVTYEQYF.

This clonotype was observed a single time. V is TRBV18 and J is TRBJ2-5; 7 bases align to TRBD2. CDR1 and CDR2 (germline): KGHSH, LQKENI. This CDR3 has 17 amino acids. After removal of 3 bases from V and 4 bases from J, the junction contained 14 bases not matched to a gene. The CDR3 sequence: CASSPRPSGAAGETQYF. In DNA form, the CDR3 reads TGTGCCAGCTCACCCCGTCCTAGCGGAGCGGCGGGAGAGACCCAGTACTTC.

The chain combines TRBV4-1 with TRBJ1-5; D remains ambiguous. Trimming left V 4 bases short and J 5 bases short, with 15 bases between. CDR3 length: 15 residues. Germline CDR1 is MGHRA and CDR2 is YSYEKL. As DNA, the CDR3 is TGCGCCAGCAGCCCTCTCATTGGGGTCGATCAGCCCCAGCATTTT. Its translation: CASSPLIGVDQPQHF.

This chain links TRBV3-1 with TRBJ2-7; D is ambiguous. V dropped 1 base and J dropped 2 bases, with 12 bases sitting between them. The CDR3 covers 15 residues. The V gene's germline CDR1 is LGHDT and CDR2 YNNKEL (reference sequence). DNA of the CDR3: TGTGCCAGCAGCCAAGCGAATCTACAAACCTACGAGCAGTACTTC. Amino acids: CASSQANLQTYEQYF.

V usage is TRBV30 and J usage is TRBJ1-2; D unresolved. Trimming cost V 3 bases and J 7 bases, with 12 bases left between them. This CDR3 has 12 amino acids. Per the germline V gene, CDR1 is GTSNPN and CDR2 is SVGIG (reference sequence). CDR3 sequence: CAWSPVTVGYTF. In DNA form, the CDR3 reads TGTGCCTGGAGCCCTGTCACTGTTGGCTACACCTTC. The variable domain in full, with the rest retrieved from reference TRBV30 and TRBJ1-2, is SQTIHQWPATLVQPVGSPLSLECTVEGTSNPNLYWYRQAAGRGLQLLFYSVGIGQISSEVPQNLSASRPQDRQFILSSKKLLLSDSGFYLCAWSPVTVGYTFGSGTRLTVV.

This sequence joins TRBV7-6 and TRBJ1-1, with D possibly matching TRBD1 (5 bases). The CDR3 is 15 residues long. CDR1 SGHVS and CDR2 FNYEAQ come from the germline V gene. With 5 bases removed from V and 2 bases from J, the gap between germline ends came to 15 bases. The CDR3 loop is CASSPERGRNTEAFF. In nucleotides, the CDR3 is TGTGCCAGCAGCCCAGAGAGGGGTAGAAACACTGAAGCTTTCTTT.

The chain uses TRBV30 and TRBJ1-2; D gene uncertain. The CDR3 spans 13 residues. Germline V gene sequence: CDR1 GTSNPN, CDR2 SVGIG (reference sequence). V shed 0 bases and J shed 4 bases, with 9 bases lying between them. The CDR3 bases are TGTGCCTGGAGTGTACTACAAGGCTATGGCTACACCTTC. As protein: CAWSVLQGYGYTF.

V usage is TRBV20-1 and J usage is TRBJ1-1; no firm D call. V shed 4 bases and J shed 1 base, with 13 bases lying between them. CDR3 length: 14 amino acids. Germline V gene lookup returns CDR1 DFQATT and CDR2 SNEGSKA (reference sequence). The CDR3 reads CSATPGGANTEAFF. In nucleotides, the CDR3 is TGCAGTGCTACCCCAGGCGGCGCGAACACTGAAGCTTTCTTT.

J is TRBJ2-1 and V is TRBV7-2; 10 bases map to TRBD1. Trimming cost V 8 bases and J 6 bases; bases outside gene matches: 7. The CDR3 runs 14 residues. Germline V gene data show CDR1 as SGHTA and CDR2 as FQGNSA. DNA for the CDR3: TGTGCCAGCGGGCGACAGGGGGCAGGCAATGAGCAGTTCTTC. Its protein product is CASGRQGAGNEQFF.

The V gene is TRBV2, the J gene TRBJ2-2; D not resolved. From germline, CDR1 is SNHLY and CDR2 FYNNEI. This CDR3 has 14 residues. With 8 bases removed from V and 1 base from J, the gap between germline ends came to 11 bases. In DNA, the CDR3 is TGTGCCAGCTGGGATACCCAGAACACCGGGGAGCTGTTTTTT. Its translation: CASWDTQNTGELFF. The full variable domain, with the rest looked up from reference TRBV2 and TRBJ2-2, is EPEVTQTPSHQVTQMGQEVILRCVPISNHLYFYWYRQILGQKVEFLVSFYNNEISEKSEIFDDQFSVERPDGSNFTLKIRSTKLEDSAMYFCASWDTQNTGELFFGEGSRLTVL.

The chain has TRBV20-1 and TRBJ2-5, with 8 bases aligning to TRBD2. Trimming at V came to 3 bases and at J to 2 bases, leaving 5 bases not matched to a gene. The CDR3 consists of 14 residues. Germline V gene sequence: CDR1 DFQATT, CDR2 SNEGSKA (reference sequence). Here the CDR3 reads CSASDSGVQETQYF. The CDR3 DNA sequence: TGCAGTGCTAGCGATAGCGGGGTACAAGAGACCCAGTACTTC.

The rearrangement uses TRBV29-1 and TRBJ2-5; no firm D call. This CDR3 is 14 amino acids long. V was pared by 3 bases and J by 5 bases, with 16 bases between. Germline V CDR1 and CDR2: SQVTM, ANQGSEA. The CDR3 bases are TGCAGCGTTGACAGACACTTGTCTGGGGAGACCCAGTACTTC. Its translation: CSVDRHLSGETQYF.

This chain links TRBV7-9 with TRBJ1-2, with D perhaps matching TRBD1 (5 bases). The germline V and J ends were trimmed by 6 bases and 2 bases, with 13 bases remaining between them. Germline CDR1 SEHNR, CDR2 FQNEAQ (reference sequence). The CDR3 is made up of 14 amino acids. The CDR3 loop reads CASSPGGVNYGYTF. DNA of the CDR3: TGTGCCAGCAGTCCCGGGGGGGTAAACTATGGCTACACCTTC.

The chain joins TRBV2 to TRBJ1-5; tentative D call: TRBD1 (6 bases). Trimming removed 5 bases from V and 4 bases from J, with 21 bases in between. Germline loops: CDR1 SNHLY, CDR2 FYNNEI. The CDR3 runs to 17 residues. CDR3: CASSPSWGEGGNQPQHF. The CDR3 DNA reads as TGTGCCAGCAGTCCCTCTTGGGGAGAGGGGGGGAATCAGCCCCAGCATTTT.